This T cell receptor (beta chain) stems from a study of response to subunit inactivated influenza vaccine. Study findings and constraints: The authors offered the suggestion that each seasonal influenza vaccination recruits few new T cells.

V lost 2 bases, J lost 9 bases, and 12 bases stayed unmatched. The length of the CDR3 is 16 residues. This clonotype came up a few times. Antigen: not known. TCRdb processed the RT-PCR reads anew with MiXCR; each CDR3 protein has one entry. The table has 860,000 or so distinct CDR3 sequences, approximately 21% seen once. The chain carries TRBV23-1 and TRBJ2-1; 8 bases line up with TRBD2. TRBV23-1 is an ORF; its function is uncertain. This receptor was taken from a man aged 45-65 years who received an inactivated influenza vaccine. Here the sequenced sample was PBMCs from blood, taken 4 to 6 days after vaccination. The CDR3 spells CASSQTPSGLGSEQFF. CDR3 nucleotide sequence: TGCGCCAGCAGTCAAACCCCTAGCGGGCTGGGTAGTGAGCAGTTCTTC.